These 2 T cell receptor beta chains were sequenced from one sample in a study of control samples from healthy donors and cancer patients. TCRdb keeps only in-frame clones here, not all; method: immunoSEQ multiplex PCR. The repertoire consists of around 90,000 clones, with approximately 87% occurring once and the leading ten covering about 2.1%. Sequenced sample: blood. Receptors originate from a woman aged 40 to 49 in good health.

This chain joins TRBV18 and TRBJ1-2; D is perhaps TRBD1 (5 bases). The germline V gene has CDR1 KGHSH and CDR2 LQKENI. CDR3 size: 12 residues. The V end was cut by 6 bases, the J end by 4 bases, with 9 bases between. The CDR3 nucleotides are TGTGCCAGCTCCGGGACGGGCTATGGCTACACCTTC. It yields the protein CASSGTGYGYTF.

The table lists this clone with a few counts. This chain uses TRBV30 with TRBJ2-2; D might be TRBD1 (5 bases). Trimming removed 0 bases at V and 7 bases at J, with 18 bases between. This CDR3 is 16 amino acids long. Germline V gene sequence: CDR1 GTSNPN, CDR2 SVGIG (reference sequence). The CDR3 loop is CAWSVPSAGWHGELFF. Here the CDR3 DNA reads TGTGCCTGGAGTGTCCCCTCGGCAGGGTGGCACGGGGAGCTGTTTTTT. Together with reference TRBV30 and TRBJ2-2, the CDR3 gives the full variable domain: SQTIHQWPATLVQPVGSPLSLECTVEGTSNPNLYWYRQAAGRGLQLLFYSVGIGQISSEVPQNLSASRPQDRQFILSSKKLLLSDSGFYLCAWSVPSAGWHGELFFGEGSRLTVL.